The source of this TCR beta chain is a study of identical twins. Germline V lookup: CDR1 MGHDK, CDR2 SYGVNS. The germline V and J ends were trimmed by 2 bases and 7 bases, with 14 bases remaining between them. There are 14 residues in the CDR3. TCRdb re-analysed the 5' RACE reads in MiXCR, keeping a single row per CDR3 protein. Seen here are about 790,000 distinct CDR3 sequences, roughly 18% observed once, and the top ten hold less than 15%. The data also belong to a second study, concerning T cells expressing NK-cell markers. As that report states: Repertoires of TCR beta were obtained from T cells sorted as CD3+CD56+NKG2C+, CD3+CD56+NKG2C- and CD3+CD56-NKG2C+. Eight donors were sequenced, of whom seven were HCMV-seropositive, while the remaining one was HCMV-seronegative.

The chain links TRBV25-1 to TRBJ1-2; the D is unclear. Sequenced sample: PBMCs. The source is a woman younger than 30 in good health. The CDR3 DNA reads TGTGCCAGCAGTGAAGCGATGGAAAGAGGTGGCTACACCTTC. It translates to CASSEAMERGGYTF.